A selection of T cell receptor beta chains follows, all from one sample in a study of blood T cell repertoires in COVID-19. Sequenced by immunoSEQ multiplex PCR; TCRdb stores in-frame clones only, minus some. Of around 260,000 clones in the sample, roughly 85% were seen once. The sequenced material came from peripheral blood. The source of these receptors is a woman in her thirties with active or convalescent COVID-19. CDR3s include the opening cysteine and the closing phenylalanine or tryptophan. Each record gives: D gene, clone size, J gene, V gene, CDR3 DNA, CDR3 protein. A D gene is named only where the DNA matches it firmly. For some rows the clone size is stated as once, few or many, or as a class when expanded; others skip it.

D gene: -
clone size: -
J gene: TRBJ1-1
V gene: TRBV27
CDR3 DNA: TGTGCCAGCAGCCGATATGACAGACTCCAGAACACTGAAGCTTTCTTT
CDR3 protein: CASSRYDRLQNTEAFF

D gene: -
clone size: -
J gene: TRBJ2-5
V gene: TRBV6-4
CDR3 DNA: TGTGCCAGCAGACAGGTGGTCCAAGAGACCCAGTACTTC
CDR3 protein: CASRQVVQETQYF

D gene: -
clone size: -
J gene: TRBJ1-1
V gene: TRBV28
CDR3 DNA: TGTGCCAGCAGTTTACCACTTCCAGGTGAAGCTTTCTTT
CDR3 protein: CASSLPLPGEAFF

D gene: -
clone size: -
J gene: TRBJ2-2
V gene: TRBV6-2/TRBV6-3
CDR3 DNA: TGTGCCAGCAGTTACGGGGCAGGGAAGACCGGGGAGCTGTTTTTT
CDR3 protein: CASSYGAGKTGELFF

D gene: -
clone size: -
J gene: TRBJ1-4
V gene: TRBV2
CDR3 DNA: TGTGCCAGCAGTGTAGGTCAGGGTAGGGAAAAACTGTTTTTT
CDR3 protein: CASSVGQGREKLFF

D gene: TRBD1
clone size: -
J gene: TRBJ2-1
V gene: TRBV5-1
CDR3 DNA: TGCGCCAGTGATAAACAGGGGCAGGGGACACATGAGCAGTTCTTC
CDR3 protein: CASDKQGQGTHEQFF

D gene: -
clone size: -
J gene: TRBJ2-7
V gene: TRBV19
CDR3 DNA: TGTGCCAGTAGCTGGACAGTGAACTACGAGCAGTACTTC
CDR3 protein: CASSWTVNYEQYF

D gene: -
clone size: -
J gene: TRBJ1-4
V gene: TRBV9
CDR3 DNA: TGTGCCAGCAGCGTAGGAGGGCCGGGATTTGGGGAAAAACTGTTTTTT
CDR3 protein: CASSVGGPGFGEKLFF

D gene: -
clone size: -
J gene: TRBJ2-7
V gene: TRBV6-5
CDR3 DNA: TGTGCCAGCAGTTACGGGCGGCCTAGCTCCGAGCAGTACTTC
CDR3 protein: CASSYGRPSSEQYF

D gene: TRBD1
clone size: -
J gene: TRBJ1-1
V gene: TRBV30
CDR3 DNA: TGTGCCTGGACCTCGACAGGGAGAGGGACTGAAGCTTTCTTT
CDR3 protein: CAWTSTGRGTEAFF

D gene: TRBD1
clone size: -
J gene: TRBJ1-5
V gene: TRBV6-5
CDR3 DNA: TGTGCCAGCAGTCCCGGGACAGGGGGCAATCAGCCCCAGCATTTT
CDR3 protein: CASSPGTGGNQPQHF

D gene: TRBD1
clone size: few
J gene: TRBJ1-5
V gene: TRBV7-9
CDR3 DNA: TGTGCCAGCAGCTTAGTTGGAGACAGGGCCGATCAGCCCCAGCATTTT
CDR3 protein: CASSLVGDRADQPQHF

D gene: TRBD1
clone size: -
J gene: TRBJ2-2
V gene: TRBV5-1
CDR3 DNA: TGCGCCAGCAGCGGGACAGGGGTCACCGGGGAGCTGTTTTTT
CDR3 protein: CASSGTGVTGELFF

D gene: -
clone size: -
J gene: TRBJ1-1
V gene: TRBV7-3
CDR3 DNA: TGTGCCAGCAGCCCGTCCAGGGTACGGGCGGCCACTGAAGCTTTCTTT
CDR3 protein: CASSPSRVRAATEAFF

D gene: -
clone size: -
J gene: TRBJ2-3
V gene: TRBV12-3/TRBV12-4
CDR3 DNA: TGTGCCAGCAGACAGGGAGGGGTAGATACGCAGTATTTT
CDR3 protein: CASRQGGVDTQYF

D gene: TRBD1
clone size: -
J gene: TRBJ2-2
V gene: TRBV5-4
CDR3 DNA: TGTGCCAGCAGTCCCGGGACAGGGGGCACCGGGGAGCTGTTTTTT
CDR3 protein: CASSPGTGGTGELFF

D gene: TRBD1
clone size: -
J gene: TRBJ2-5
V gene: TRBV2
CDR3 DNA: TGTGCCAGCAGGACGGACAGGACTCAAGAGACCCAGTACTTC
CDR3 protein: CASRTDRTQETQYF

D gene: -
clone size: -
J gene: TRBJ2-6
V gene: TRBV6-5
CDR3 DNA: TGTGCCAGCAGCCGTGGGGGGTCCGGGGCCAACGTCCTGACTTTC
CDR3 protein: CASSRGGSGANVLTF

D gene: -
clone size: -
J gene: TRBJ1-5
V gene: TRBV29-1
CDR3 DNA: TGCAGCGCCCTCCGGGGGGATGGTCAGCCCCAGCATTTT
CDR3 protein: CSALRGDGQPQHF

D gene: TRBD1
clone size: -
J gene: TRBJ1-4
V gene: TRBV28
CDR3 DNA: TGTGCCAGCAGTGGGACAGTTGTTGAAAAACTGTTTTTT
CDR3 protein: CASSGTVVEKLFF

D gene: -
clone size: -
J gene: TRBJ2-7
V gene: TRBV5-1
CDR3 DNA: TGCGCCAGCAGCTTGGATGGGCCCTACGAGCAGTACTTC
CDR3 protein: CASSLDGPYEQYF

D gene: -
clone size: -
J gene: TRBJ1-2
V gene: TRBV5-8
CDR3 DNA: TGTGCCAGCAGCTCCACAGATAACTATGGCTACACCTTC
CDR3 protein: CASSSTDNYGYTF

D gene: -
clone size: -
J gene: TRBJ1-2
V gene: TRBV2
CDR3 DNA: TGTGCCACCAAACAAACCCCCGAGAGACAGTATGGCTACACCTTC
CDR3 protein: CATKQTPERQYGYTF

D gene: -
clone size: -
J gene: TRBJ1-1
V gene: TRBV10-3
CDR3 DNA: TGTGCCATAAGTGGGTCACGGGACACTGAAGCTTTCTTT
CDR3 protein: CAISGSRDTEAFF

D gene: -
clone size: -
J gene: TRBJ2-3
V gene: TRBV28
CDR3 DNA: TGTGCCAGCAGTCCCCGGACTACCAGCACAGATACGCAGTATTTT
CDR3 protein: CASSPRTTSTDTQYF

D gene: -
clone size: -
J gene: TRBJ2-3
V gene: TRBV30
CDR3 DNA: TGTGCCTGGAGCCCAACTGGGGTACTCCGGGGAGGCACAGATACGCAGTATTTT
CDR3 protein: CAWSPTGVLRGGTDTQYF

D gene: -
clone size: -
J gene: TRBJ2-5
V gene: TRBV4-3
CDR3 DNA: TGCGCCAGCAGCCAAGGGACACAAGAAGAGACCCAGTACTTC
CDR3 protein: CASSQGTQEETQYF

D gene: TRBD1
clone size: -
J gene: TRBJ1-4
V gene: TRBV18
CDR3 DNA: TGTGCCAGCTCACCGCCGGGGACAGGTTATGAAAAACTGTTTTTT
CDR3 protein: CASSPPGTGYEKLFF

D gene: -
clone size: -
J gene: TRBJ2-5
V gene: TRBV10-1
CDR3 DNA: TGCGCCAGCAGTGACCCCGGGTTGGCCCAGTACTTC
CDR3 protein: CASSDPGLAQYF

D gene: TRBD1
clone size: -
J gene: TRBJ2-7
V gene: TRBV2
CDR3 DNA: TGTGCCAGCAGTCGGGACAGGGGGTCCTACGAGCAGTACTTC
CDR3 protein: CASSRDRGSYEQYF

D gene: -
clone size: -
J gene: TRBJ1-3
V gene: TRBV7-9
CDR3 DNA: TGTGCCAGCAGCTTAGACGGTGGAAACACCATATATTTT
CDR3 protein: CASSLDGGNTIYF

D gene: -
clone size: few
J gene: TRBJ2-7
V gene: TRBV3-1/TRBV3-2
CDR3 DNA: TGTGCCAGCAGCCAAGACCTCGAGCAGTACTTC
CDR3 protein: CASSQDLEQYF

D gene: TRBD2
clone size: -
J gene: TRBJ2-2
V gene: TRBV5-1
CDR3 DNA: TGCGCCAGCAGTAAGCGGGGCAACACCGGGGAGCTGTTTTTT
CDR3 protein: CASSKRGNTGELFF

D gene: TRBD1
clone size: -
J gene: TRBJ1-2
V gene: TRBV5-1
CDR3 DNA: TGCGCCAGCAGCCCTGGACAGGGGAACTATGGCTACACCTTC
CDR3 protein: CASSPGQGNYGYTF

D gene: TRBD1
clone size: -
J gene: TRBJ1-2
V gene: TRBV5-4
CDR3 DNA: TGTGCCAGCAGCTTGGGGGGTCAGGGGGCGAGCTACACCTTC
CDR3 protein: CASSLGGQGASYTF

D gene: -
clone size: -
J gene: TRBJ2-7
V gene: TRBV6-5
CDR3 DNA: TGTGCCAGCGGGTTAAACAGGTTGACCTACGAGCAGTACTTC
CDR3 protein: CASGLNRLTYEQYF

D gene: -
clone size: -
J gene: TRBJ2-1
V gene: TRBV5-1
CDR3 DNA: TGCGCCAGCACCCTTGATGGGACACCTTACAACGATGAGCAGTTCTTC
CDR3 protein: CASTLDGTPYNDEQFF

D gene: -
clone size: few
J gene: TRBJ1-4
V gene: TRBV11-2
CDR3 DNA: TGTGCCAGCAGCTTAGATTGGAGACTTACCAATGAAAAACTGTTTTTT
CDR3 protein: CASSLDWRLTNEKLFF

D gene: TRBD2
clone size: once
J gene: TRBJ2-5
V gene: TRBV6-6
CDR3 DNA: TGTGCCAGCAGCCGAAGCGGACTAGCGGGTCTAATCATCGGGGAGACCCAGTACTTC
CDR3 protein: CASSRSGLAGLIIGETQYF

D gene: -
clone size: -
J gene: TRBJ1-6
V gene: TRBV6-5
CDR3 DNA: TGTGCCAGCAGTTACTCAACACAGCGGGTTAATTCACCCCTCCACTTT
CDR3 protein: CASSYSTQRVNSPLHF

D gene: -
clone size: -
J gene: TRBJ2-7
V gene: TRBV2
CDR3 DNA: TGTGCCAGCTCGTTGGGAGGCTACGAGCAGTACTTC
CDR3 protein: CASSLGGYEQYF

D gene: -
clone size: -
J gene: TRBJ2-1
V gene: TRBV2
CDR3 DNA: TGTGCCAGCAGTAAAGGAGGGTCCTACAATGAGCAGTTCTTC
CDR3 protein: CASSKGGSYNEQFF

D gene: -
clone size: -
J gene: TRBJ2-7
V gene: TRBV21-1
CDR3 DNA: TGTGCCAGCAGCTATCGGACTAGCGGGGCCTCCAAAACGGACTACGAGCAGTACTTC
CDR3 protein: CASSYRTSGASKTDYEQYF

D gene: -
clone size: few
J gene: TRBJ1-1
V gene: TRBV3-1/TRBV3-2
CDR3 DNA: TGTGCCAGCAGCCAAGATCCGGGGTCTTACACTGAAGCTTTCTTT
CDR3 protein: CASSQDPGSYTEAFF

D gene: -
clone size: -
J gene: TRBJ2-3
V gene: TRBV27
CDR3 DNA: TGTGCCAGCAGGGCGGGCAGGGGCCTCACAGATACGCAGTATTTT
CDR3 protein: CASRAGRGLTDTQYF

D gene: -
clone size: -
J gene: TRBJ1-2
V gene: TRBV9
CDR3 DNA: TGTGCCAGCAGCCCCAGGGATCTCTATGGCTACACCTTC
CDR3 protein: CASSPRDLYGYTF

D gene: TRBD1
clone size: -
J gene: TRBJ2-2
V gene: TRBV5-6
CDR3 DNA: TGTGCCAGCAGCAAAACAGACAGGGTATACACCGGGGAGCTGTTTTTT
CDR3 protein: CASSKTDRVYTGELFF

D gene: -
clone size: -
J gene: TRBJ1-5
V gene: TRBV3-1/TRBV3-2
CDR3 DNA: TGTGCCAGCAGCCAAGGGGGAGGGGACCGGCCCCAGCATTTT
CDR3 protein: CASSQGGGDRPQHF

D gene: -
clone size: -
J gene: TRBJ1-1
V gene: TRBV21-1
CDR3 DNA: TGTGCCAGCAGCAAAGCGGGGACAGGGAGGGTGAACACTGAAGCTTTCTTT
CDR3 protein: CASSKAGTGRVNTEAFF

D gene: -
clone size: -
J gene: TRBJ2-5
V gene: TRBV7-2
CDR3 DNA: TGTGCCAGCAGCTTACGGCGGGGGCCGGAAGAGACCCAGTACTTC
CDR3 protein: CASSLRRGPEETQYF

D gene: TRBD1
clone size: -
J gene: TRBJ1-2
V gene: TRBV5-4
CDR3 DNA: TGTGCCAGCAGCGGACAGGAGAACTATGGCTACACCTTC
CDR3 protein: CASSGQENYGYTF

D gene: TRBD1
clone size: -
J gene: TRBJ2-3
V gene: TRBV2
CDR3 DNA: TGTGCCAGCAGTGATTGGGGACAGGGGTCCGCAGATACGCAGTATTTT
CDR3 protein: CASSDWGQGSADTQYF